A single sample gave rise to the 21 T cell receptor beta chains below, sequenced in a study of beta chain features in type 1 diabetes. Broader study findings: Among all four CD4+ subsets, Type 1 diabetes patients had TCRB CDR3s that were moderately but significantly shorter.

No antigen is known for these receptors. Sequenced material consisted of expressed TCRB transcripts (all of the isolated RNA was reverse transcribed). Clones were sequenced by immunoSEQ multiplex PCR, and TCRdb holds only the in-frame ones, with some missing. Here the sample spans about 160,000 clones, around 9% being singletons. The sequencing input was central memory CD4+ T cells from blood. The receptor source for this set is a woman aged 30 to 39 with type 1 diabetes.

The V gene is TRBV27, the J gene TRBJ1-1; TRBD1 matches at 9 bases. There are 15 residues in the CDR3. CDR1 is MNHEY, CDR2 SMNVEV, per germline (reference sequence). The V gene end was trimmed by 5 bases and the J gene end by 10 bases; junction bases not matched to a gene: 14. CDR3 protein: CASSGNRDRDGGAFF. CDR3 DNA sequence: TGTGCCAGCAGTGGGAACCGGGACAGGGATGGTGGAGCTTTCTTT.

In DNA, the CDR3 is TGCGCCAGCAGCCAAATACAGGGTATAAGGAGTGGCTACACCTTC. It specifies CASSQIQGIRSGYTF. This chain uses TRBV4-1 with TRBJ1-2; tentatively, D is TRBD1 (6 bases). Trimming pared 2 bases from V and 7 bases from J, leaving 17 bases between. The CDR3 has 15 amino acids. Germline V CDR1 and CDR2: MGHRA, YSYEKL.

Here the CDR3 DNA reads TGTGCCAGCAGCGAGGTTATGAACACTGAAGCTTTCTTT. The encoded protein is CASSEVMNTEAFF. This rearrangement joins TRBV7-3 to TRBJ1-1; D gene unclear. In germline, CDR1 is SGHTA, CDR2 FQGTGA. Trimming took off 5 bases at V and 0 bases at J, with 7 bases between the two ends. This CDR3 has 13 amino acids. The variable domain in full, with the rest retrieved from reference TRBV7-3 and TRBJ1-1, is GAGVSQTPSNKVTEKGKYVELRCDPISGHTALYWYRQSLGQGPEFLIYFQGTGAADDSGLPNDRFFAVRPEGSVSTLKIQRTERGDSAVYLCASSEVMNTEAFFGQGTRLTVV.

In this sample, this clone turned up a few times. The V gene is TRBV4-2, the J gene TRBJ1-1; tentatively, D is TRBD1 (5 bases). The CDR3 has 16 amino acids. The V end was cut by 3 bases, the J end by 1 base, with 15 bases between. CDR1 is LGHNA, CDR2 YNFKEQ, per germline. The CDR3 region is CASSHPLKGPNTEAFF. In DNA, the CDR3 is TGTGCCAGCAGCCACCCCCTAAAGGGGCCGAACACTGAAGCTTTCTTT.

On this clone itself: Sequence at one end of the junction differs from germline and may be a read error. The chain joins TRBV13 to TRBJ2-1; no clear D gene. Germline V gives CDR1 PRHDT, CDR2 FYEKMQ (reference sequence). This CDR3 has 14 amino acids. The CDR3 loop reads CASSRGEAYNEQFF. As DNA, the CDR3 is TGCGCCAGCAGCCGAGGAGAAGCCTACAATGAGCAGTTCTTC. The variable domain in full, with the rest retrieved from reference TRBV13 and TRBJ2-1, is AAGVIQSPRHLIKEKRETATLKCYPIPRHDTVYWYQQGPGQDPQFLISFYEKMQSDKGSIPDRFSAQQFSDYHSELNMSSLELGDSALYFCASSRGEAYNEQFFGPGTRLTVL.

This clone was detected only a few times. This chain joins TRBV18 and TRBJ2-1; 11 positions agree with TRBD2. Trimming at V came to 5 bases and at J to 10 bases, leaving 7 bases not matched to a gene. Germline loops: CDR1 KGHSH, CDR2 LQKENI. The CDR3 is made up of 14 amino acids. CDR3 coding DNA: TGTGCCAGCTCATCGACGGGACTAGCGGTGGAGCAGTTCTTC. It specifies CASSSTGLAVEQFF.

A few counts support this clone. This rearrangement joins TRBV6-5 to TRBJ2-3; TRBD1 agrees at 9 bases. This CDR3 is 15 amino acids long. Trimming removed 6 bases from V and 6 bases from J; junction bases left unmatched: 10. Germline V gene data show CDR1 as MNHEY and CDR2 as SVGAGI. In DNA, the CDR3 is TGTGCCAGCAGGGAGACAGGGGGTCCGAGGGATACGCAGTATTTT. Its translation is CASRETGGPRDTQYF.

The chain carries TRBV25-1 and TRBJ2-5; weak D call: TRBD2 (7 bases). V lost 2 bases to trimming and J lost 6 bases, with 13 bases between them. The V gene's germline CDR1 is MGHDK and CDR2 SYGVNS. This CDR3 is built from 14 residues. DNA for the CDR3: TGTGCCAGCAGTGAAAAGGGGGGGATGAAGACCCAGTACTTC. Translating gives CASSEKGGMKTQYF.

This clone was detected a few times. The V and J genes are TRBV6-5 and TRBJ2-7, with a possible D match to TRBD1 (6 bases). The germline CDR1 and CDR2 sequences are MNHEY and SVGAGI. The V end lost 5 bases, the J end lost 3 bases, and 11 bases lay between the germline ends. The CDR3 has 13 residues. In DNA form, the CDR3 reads TGTGCCAGCAGTCCGCGGACAGTCTACGAGCAGTACTTC. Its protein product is CASSPRTVYEQYF.

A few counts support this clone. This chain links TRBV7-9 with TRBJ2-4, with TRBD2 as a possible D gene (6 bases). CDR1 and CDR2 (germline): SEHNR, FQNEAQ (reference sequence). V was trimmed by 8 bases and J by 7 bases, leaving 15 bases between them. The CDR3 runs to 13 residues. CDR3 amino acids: CASQAGGDNIQYF. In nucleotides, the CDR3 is TGTGCCAGCCAAGCGGGCGGGGATAACATTCAGTACTTC.

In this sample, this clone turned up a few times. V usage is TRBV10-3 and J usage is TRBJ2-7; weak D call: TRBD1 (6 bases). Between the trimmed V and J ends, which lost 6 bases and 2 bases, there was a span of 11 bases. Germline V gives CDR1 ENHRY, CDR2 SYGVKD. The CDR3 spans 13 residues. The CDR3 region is CAIRYGQTYEQYF. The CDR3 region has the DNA TGTGCCATCAGATACGGACAGACCTACGAGCAGTACTTC.

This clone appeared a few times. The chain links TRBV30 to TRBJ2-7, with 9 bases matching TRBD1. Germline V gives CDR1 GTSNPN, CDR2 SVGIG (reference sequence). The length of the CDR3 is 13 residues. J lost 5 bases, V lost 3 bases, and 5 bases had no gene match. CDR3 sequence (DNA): TGTGCCTGGAGCGGGGACAGGGCCAACGAGCAGTACTTC. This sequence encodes CAWSGDRANEQYF.

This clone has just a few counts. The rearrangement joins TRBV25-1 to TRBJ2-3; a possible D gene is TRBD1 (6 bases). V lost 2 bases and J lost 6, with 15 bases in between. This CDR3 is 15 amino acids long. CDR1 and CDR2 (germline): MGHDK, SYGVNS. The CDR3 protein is CASSERLGTRDTQYF. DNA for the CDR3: TGTGCCAGCAGTGAACGCCTCGGGACACGGGATACGCAGTATTTT.

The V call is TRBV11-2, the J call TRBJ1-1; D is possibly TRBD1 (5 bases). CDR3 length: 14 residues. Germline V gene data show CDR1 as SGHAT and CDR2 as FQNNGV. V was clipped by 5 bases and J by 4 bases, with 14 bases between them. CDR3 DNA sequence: TGTGCCAGCAGCCGCTCGCGGGGGTCCACTGAAGCTTTCTTT. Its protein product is CASSRSRGSTEAFF.

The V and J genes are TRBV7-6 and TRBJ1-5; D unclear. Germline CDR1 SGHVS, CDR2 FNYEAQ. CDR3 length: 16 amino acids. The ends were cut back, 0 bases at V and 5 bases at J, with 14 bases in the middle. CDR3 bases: TGTGCCAGCAGCTTAGCGCCCGTAAAGTCGGATCAGCCCCAGCATTTT. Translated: CASSLAPVKSDQPQHF.

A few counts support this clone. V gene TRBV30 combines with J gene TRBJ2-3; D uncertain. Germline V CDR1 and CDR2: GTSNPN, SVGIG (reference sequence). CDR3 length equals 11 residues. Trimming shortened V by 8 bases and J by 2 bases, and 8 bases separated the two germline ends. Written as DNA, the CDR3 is TGTGCCGCAGGTAACACAGATACGCAGTATTTT. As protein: CAAGNTDTQYF.

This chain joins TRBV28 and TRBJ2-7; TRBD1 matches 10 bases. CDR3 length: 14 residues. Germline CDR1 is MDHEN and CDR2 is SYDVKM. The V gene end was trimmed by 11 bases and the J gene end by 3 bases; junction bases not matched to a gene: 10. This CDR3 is CAANSRDRGYEQYF. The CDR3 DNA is TGTGCCGCAAACTCACGGGACAGGGGCTACGAGCAGTACTTC.

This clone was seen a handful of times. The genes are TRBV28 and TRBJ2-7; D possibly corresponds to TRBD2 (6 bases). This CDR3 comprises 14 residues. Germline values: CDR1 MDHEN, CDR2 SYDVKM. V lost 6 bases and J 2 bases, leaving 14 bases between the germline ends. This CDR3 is CASSRAGPAYEQYF. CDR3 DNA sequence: TGTGCCAGCAGCCGAGCGGGCCCGGCCTACGAGCAGTACTTC.

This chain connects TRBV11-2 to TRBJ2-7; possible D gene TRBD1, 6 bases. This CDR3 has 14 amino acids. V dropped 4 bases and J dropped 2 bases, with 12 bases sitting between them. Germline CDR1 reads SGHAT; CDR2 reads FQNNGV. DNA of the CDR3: TGTGCCAGCAGCTCCACAGGGTCAACCTACGAGCAGTACTTC. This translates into CASSSTGSTYEQYF.

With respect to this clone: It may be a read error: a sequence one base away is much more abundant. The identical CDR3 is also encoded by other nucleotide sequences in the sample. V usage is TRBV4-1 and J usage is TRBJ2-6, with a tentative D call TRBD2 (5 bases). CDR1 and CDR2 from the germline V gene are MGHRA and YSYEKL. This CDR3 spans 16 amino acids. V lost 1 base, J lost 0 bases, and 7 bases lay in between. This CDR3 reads CASSQVGSSGANVLTF. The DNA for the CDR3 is TGCGCCAGCAGCCAAGTGGGGAGCTCTGGGGCCAACGTCCTGACTTTC.

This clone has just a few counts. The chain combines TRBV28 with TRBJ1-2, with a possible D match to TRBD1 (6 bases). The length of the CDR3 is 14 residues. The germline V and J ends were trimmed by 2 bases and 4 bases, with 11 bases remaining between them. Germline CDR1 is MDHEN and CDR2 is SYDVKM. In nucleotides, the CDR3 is TGTGCCAGCAGTTTAGTACAGGGAAGCTATGGCTACACCTTC. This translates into CASSLVQGSYGYTF.